Below, 30 T cell receptor beta chains from the same sample are listed, as sequenced in a study of T-cell reconstitution after alpha-beta-depleted transplantation in children. Unique molecular identifiers tagged the TCRbeta library. TCRdb reprocessed the PCR reads with MiXCR, giving one entry per CDR3 protein. The sample lists over 85,000 distinct CDR3 sequences; 4.5% to 7.5% were seen once. The sample was PBMCs, mostly from graft donor cells, taken 60 days after TCRalphabeta/CD19-depleted stem cell transplant. The receptors here all came from a female patient between 2 and 15 years old who had a stem cell transplant for Fanconi anemia, so the T cells may come from the graft donor.

This clonotype appeared a few times. The J gene is TRBJ2-3, the V gene TRBV2; D is perhaps TRBD2 (6 bases). The CDR3 extends over 15 amino acids. V dropped 6 bases and J dropped 0 bases, with 13 bases sitting between them. CDR1 and CDR2 (germline): SNHLY, FYNNEI. Written as DNA, the CDR3 is TGTGCCAGCAGGCTAACTAGCTCGAGCACAGATACGCAGTATTTT. This gives the protein CASRLTSSSTDTQYF.

This chain joins TRBV2 and TRBJ2-3; 7 positions match TRBD2. The junction had 7 bases not matched to a gene; V was cut back by 7 bases and J by 0 bases. The CDR3 has 15 amino acids. The V gene's germline CDR1 is SNHLY and CDR2 FYNNEI. In nucleotides, the CDR3 is TGTGCCAGCACACCTCGGCGGGGGAGCACAGATACGCAGTATTTT. Protein: CASTPRRGSTDTQYF.

This clonotype has ten or more counts. The chain carries TRBV18 and TRBJ2-3, with D possibly matching TRBD2 (5 bases). CDR1 is KGHSH and CDR2 is LQKENI in the germline V gene. Trimming removed 0 bases at V and 2 bases at J, with 15 bases between. The CDR3 covers 17 residues. In DNA form, the CDR3 reads TGTGCCAGCTCACCACCGCGACCCTCTAGCTTCACAGATACGCAGTATTTT. Its protein is CASSPPRPSSFTDTQYF.

Ten or more counts support this clonotype. This chain links TRBV7-9 with TRBJ2-1, with D unclear. Germline assignment: CDR1 SEHNR and CDR2 FQNEAQ (reference sequence). The CDR3 length is 17 residues. V lost 4 bases, J lost 2 bases, and 18 bases lay in between. CDR3 amino acids: CASSSSRLQPTYNEQFF. CDR3 sequence (DNA): TGTGCCAGCAGCTCCTCGAGACTTCAGCCTACCTACAATGAGCAGTTCTTC.

This clonotype was detected ten times or more. V usage is TRBV12-3 or TRBV12-4 and J usage is TRBJ2-5; TRBD1 is a possible D gene (8 bases). The length of the CDR3 is 16 residues. V was trimmed by 6 bases and J by 1 base, leaving 18 bases between them. CDR3 nucleotides: TGTGCCAGCAGGCCCTACAGGGGGGGGACCCAAGAGACCCAGTACTTC. Protein: CASRPYRGGTQETQYF.

This clonotype was picked up a small number of times. This rearrangement joins TRBV5-1 to TRBJ1-2, with D possibly matching TRBD1 (5 bases). The CDR3 runs 13 residues. Germline CDR1 is SGHRS and CDR2 is YFSETQ. The V gene lost 4 bases and the J gene lost 2 bases, with 9 bases spanning the gap. The CDR3 region has the DNA TGCGCCAGCAGCCTCAGGGTGAACTATGGCTACACCTTC. Translated, it gives CASSLRVNYGYTF.

With respect to this clonotype: The CDR3 does not end in the conserved phenylalanine or tryptophan, so this is likely a read error. V and J are TRBV20-1 and TRBJ2-7; 9 nucleotides align to TRBD1. The CDR3 loop spans 14 amino acids. Germline trimming cut 6 bases from V and 0 bases from J; bases unmatched to any gene: 6. Per the germline V gene, CDR1 is DFQATT and CDR2 is SNEGSKA (reference sequence). The CDR3 reads CSAAGTGFSYEQYC. The CDR3 coding sequence is TGCAGTGCCGCCGGGACAGGGTTCTCCTACGAGCAGTACTGC.

This clonotype was detected many times. The J gene is TRBJ2-2, the V gene TRBV5-1; maybe TRBD2 (5 bases). Germline values: CDR1 SGHRS, CDR2 YFSETQ. The CDR3 consists of 14 residues. Trimming pared 5 bases from V and 5 bases from J, leaving 13 bases between. The CDR3 loop reads CASRLEAVTGELFF. The CDR3 DNA sequence: TGCGCCAGCAGACTGGAGGCCGTAACCGGGGAGCTGTTTTTT.

This clonotype was counted ten times or more. This chain joins TRBV5-1 and TRBJ2-3; TRBD2 matches 11 bases. J lost 5 bases, V lost 0 bases, and 11 bases had no gene match. CDR3 size: 18 residues. Germline lookup yields CDR1 SGHRS and CDR2 YFSETQ. The CDR3 DNA reads as TGCGCCAGCAGCTTGGGGCTAACTAGCGGGAGATTTGGAGATACGCAGTATTTT. This codes for CASSLGLTSGRFGDTQYF. The variable domain in full, completed from reference TRBV5-1 and TRBJ2-3, reads KAGVTQTPRYLIKTRGQQVTLSCSPISGHRSVSWYQQTPGQGLQFLFEYFSETQRNKGNFPGRFSGRQFSNSRSEMNVSTLELGDSALYLCASSLGLTSGRFGDTQYFGPGTRLTVL.

This clonotype has a handful of counts. The chain employs TRBV10-3 and TRBJ2-3; D gene unclear. Germline CDR1 ENHRY, CDR2 SYGVKD. The CDR3 length is 13 residues. V was shortened by 6 bases and J by 1 base, with 8 bases between the two germline ends. For the CDR3, the DNA is TGTGCCATCAGATCGGTAGGCACAGATACGCAGTATTTT. This translates into CAIRSVGTDTQYF.

V gene TRBV5-4 combines with J gene TRBJ1-1, with D perhaps matching TRBD1 (5 bases). CDR1 and CDR2 from the germline V gene are SGHNT and YYREEE (reference sequence). The V gene lost 0 bases and the J gene lost 4 bases, with 13 bases spanning the gap. The CDR3 length is 15 residues. In DNA form, the CDR3 reads TGTGCCAGCAGCTTGGAGGGGTGGTCAACCACTGAAGCTTTCTTT. The encoded protein is CASSLEGWSTTEAFF.

This clonotype was seen at least ten times. This chain uses TRBV5-6 with TRBJ2-7; D remains unclear. V was clipped by 0 bases and J by 1 base, with 8 bases between them. This CDR3 comprises 14 residues. Germline CDR1 SGHDT, CDR2 YYEEEE. CDR3 loop: CASSLAHSSYEQYF. CDR3 nucleotide sequence: TGTGCCAGCAGCTTGGCCCACTCATCCTACGAGCAGTACTTC.

This clonotype appeared a single time. The final CDR3 position lacks the conserved phenylalanine or tryptophan, pointing to a likely read error. The DNA is omitted, as the CDR3 cannot be located on it reliably, and the CDR3 follows TCRdb's listing. The chain has TRBV15 and TRBJ1-2; TRBD1 is the table's D call and was not checked against the DNA. Germline V gene data show CDR1 as LNHNV and CDR2 as YYDKDF (reference sequence). Counting both end residues, the CDR3 totals 13 amino acids. CDR3 sequence reads: CATSRDIGAGATC.

This clonotype appeared many times. The V gene is TRBV20-1, the J gene TRBJ2-4; no definite D call. Trimming shortened V by 3 bases and J by 0 bases, and 6 bases separated the two germline ends. The germline V gene encodes CDR1 DFQATT and CDR2 SNEGSKA (reference sequence). The CDR3 spans 13 residues. Here the CDR3 DNA reads TGCAGTGCTAGTTGGGTAGCCAAAAACATTCAGTACTTC. Its protein product is CSASWVAKNIQYF.

In its sample, this clonotype was seen a few times. A read error may explain this, as a much larger clone is one base away. The chain recombines TRBV20-1 with TRBJ2-7, with 13 bases identical to TRBD2. Per the germline V gene, CDR1 is DFQATT and CDR2 is SNEGSKA (reference sequence). The CDR3 is 17 amino acids. Written as DNA, the CDR3 is TGCTGTGCTAGCCCGACTAGCGGGGGGCCGTACTCCTACGAGCAGTACTTC. This translates into CCASPTSGGPYSYEQYF.

This clonotype was counted between two and nine times. The chain couples TRBV20-1 to TRBJ2-7, with a possible D match to TRBD1 (5 bases). There are 11 residues in the CDR3. The V gene lost 8 bases and the J gene lost 2 bases, with 10 bases spanning the gap. Germline V gene sequence: CDR1 DFQATT, CDR2 SNEGSKA (reference sequence). The CDR3 here is CSSEGAYEQYF. The CDR3 DNA is TGCAGTAGCGAAGGGGCCTACGAGCAGTACTTC.

The chain combines TRBV7-3 with TRBJ2-2; D perhaps matches TRBD1 (6 bases). The V end was cut by 5 bases, the J end by 6 bases, with 13 bases between. CDR3 length: 14 amino acids. Germline V gene lookup returns CDR1 SGHTA and CDR2 FQGTGA. The CDR3 region has the DNA TGTGCCAGCAGCCCAGGGGCGCATCCCGGGGAGCTGTTTTTT. Protein sequence: CASSPGAHPGELFF.

This clonotype was found many times. As DNA, the CDR3 is TGCAGCGTTGGCGGGGACAGGGGGTGGAAAGAGACCCAGTACTTC. As protein: CSVGGDRGWKETQYF. The chain combines TRBV29-1 with TRBJ2-5; 11 bases are shared with TRBD1. CDR1 SQVTM and CDR2 ANQGSEA come from the germline V gene. Trimming at V came to 4 bases and at J to 3 bases, leaving 7 bases not matched to a gene. CDR3 length equals 15 residues.

This clonotype was recorded at least ten times. V and J are TRBV10-3 and TRBJ2-7; D might be TRBD1 (6 bases). V lost 5 bases to trimming and J lost 4 bases, with 21 bases between them. CDR1 and CDR2 (germline): ENHRY, SYGVKD. The CDR3 is 16 amino acids. The CDR3 sequence: CAISKITGTPVYEQYF. Here the CDR3 DNA reads TGTGCCATCAGTAAGATCACCGGGACACCGGTTTACGAGCAGTACTTC.

This clonotype has a count of ten or more. The chain carries TRBV6-5 and TRBJ2-7; D gene ambiguous. This CDR3 spans 15 amino acids. From germline, CDR1 is MNHEY and CDR2 SVGAGI. Trimming cost V 6 bases and J 1 base, with 16 bases left between them. CDR3 DNA sequence: TGTGCCAGCAGCCTCCGCAGAAACCCATCCTACGAGCAGTACTTC. Translating it yields CASSLRRNPSYEQYF.

The chain couples TRBV7-8 to TRBJ1-2, with D unclear. The CDR3 loop spans 13 amino acids. V lost 5 bases and J lost 8, with 15 bases in between. CDR1 is SGHVS, CDR2 FQNEAQ, per germline. CDR3 sequence: CASSPSDKSGYTF. The CDR3 bases are TGTGCCAGCAGCCCAAGCGACAAGTCAGGCTACACCTTC. The full variable domain, rest sourced from reference TRBV7-8 and TRBJ1-2, is GAGVSQSPRYKVAKRGQDVALRCDPISGHVSLFWYQQALGQGPEFLTYFQNEAQLDKSGLPSDRFFAERPEGSVSTLKIQRTQQEDSAVYLCASSPSDKSGYTFGSGTRLTVV.

This clonotype was seen at least ten times. The chain recombines TRBV5-1 with TRBJ2-7; D remains ambiguous. V was cut by 0 bases and J by 4 bases, with 11 bases left in between. CDR3 size: 14 residues. CDR1 is SGHRS, CDR2 YFSETQ, per germline. The CDR3 nucleotides are TGCGCCAGCAGCTTGGGAAGCGCCTCGTACGAGCAGTACTTC. This encodes CASSLGSASYEQYF.

Only a few counts were recorded for this clonotype. The V gene is TRBV20-1, the J gene TRBJ2-1; possible D gene TRBD2, 6 bases. V lost 1 base to trimming and J lost 2 bases, with 9 bases between them. Germline V CDR1 and CDR2: DFQATT, SNEGSKA (reference sequence). This CDR3 spans 14 amino acids. CDR3 DNA: TGCAGTGCTAGAGCGGGAGTCGCCTACAATGAGCAGTTCTTC. It yields the protein CSARAGVAYNEQFF.

This clonotype was found a few times. The V and J genes are TRBV6-2 or TRBV6-3 and TRBJ2-3, with D unclear. Germline-derived CDR1 and CDR2 are MNHEY and SVGEGT. The germline V and J ends were trimmed by 0 bases and 4 bases, with 5 bases remaining between them. The CDR3 length is 13 residues. CDR3 sequence reads: CASSYSWADTQYF. Written as DNA, the CDR3 is TGTGCCAGCAGTTACTCGTGGGCAGATACGCAGTATTTT.

This clonotype was detected ten times or more. The rearrangement uses TRBV9 and TRBJ2-1, with D unclear. With 0 bases removed from V and 6 bases from J, the gap between germline ends came to 7 bases. CDR1 SGDLS and CDR2 YYNGEE come from the germline V gene. This CDR3 comprises 13 residues. CDR3 sequence (DNA): TGTGCCAGCAGCGTAGGGGCTCTCAATGAGCAGTTCTTC. Translated, it gives CASSVGALNEQFF.

This clonotype has a count of ten or more. The J gene is TRBJ2-5, the V gene TRBV20-1, with 7 positions matching TRBD2. This CDR3 has 11 residues. The V segment lost 7 bases and the J segment 5 bases; nucleotides outside the gene matches: 4. Germline CDR1 DFQATT, CDR2 SNEGSKA (reference sequence). The CDR3 nucleotides are TGCAGTGGTGACGGGGGGGAGACCCAGTACTTC. This sequence encodes CSGDGGETQYF.

This clonotype was seen at least ten times. The chain links TRBV12-3 or TRBV12-4 to TRBJ2-1, with 12 bases lining up with TRBD1. Trimming at V came to 3 bases and at J to 9 bases, leaving 3 bases not matched to a gene. This CDR3 contains 14 residues. The CDR3 is CASSFGDRGREQFF. CDR3 DNA: TGTGCCAGCAGTTTTGGGGACAGGGGGCGTGAGCAGTTCTTC.

The chain carries TRBV9 and TRBJ2-7; D gene ambiguous. This CDR3 contains 14 residues. V was pared by 0 bases and J by 0 bases, with 7 bases between. Germline lookup yields CDR1 SGDLS and CDR2 YYNGEE. CDR3 amino acids: CASSVGVSSYEQYF. The CDR3 DNA reads TGTGCCAGCAGCGTAGGGGTGAGCTCCTACGAGCAGTACTTC.

This clonotype came up many times. The J gene is TRBJ2-5, the V gene TRBV12-3 or TRBV12-4, with D possibly being TRBD2 (5 bases). The CDR3 extends over 14 amino acids. Trimming pared 8 bases from V and 4 bases from J, leaving 17 bases between. CDR3 protein: CASWSDASSETQYF. The CDR3 coding sequence is TGTGCCAGCTGGAGCGACGCTAGCTCAGAGACCCAGTACTTC.

V usage is TRBV27 and J usage is TRBJ2-5; TRBD2 aligns across 7 bases. J lost 2 bases, V lost 4 bases, and 4 bases had no gene match. Per the germline V gene, CDR1 is MNHEY and CDR2 is SMNVEV (reference sequence). This CDR3 comprises 14 residues. The DNA for the CDR3 is TGTGCCAGCAGTTCCACTAGCGAACAAGAGACCCAGTACTTC. Its translation: CASSSTSEQETQYF.